The present T cell receptor beta chain was sequenced within a study of graft-versus-host responses after intestinal transplantation (dated by TCRdb to about 2021). In terms of the full investigation: Recipients received multivisceral, liver-intestinal, or isolated intestinal transplants. Instead of going to the commercial service, samples from a few later patients were sequenced in-house on an Illumina MiSeq and processed with MiXCR. After intestinal transplantation, graft-versus-host and host-versus-graft alloreactive T cell clones were followed in the graft, circulation and bone marrow using bulk TCR-beta CDR3 sequencing. A cohort of under 30 intestinal transplant recipients, including one retransplant, was enrolled, and a few patients lacking pretransplant specimens were excluded. Donor T cell macrochimerism was defined as a peak of at least 4% donor T cells among recipient peripheral blood mononuclear cells. Alloreactive clones were identified by sequencing pre-transplant mixed lymphocyte reaction products and comparing these products with unstimulated pre-transplant donor and recipient T cells. Anti-thymocyte globulin induction was given to all recipients, followed by maintenance tacrolimus and steroids for approximately 3 years. Summary of the overall study and its limitations: Early after transplant, peak levels of circulating GvH clones were associated with declines in HvG clones. GvH clones were detected in recipient bone marrow, and some of these GvH clones were observed earlier in ileal mucosa or blood, consistent with an intestinal mucosal origin. Patients with donor T cell macrochimerism had high GvH to HvG T cell clonal ratios in their allografts. Conclusions were limited by the relatively low number and heterogeneity of intestinal transplant patients.

The CDR3 sequence holds 15 residues, the cysteine and phenylalanine included. The read is trimmed to its CDR3 DNA, 45 bases read in frame from base 1. The junction shows trimming of 0 bases on V and 4 bases on J, plus 10 bases between the germline ends. According to the germline V gene (reference sequence), CDR1 reads LNHNV and CDR2 reads YYDKDF. The meaning of the sample's time point label: cells obtained before transplantation from donor or recipient. In mixed lymphocyte reactions, some 200,000 CFSE-labeled pre-transplant responders were plated with some 200,000 irradiated violet-dye-labeled stimulators and cultured for less than 7 days. After the mixed lymphocyte reaction, proliferating CD3+CD4+CFSE-low and CD3+CD8+CFSE-low responder cells were FACS-sorted on a BD Influx sorter. Receptor libraries were prepared by the immunoSEQ multiplex PCR assay. For most patients, genomic DNA was isolated using the Qiagen DNeasy Blood and Tissue Kit and was shipped frozen to Adaptive Biotechnologies for TCR sequencing. Adaptive Biotechnologies carried out high-throughput TCR-beta CDR3 sequencing of genomic DNA for most patients. Turning to the authors' computational methods: TCR sequencing data were retrieved from Adaptive's ImmunoSEQ software for around 19 patients, whereas three other patients were processed with MiXCR and VDJtools. CD4 versus CD8 sorting errors were corrected by removing sequences found in both subsets at a frequency ratio below 5:1. CDR3 nucleotide sequences shared by donor and recipient were removed because the origin of these sequences could not be assigned. To count as alloreactive, a clone needed at least 2-fold expansion over unstimulated cells and a minimum CFSE-low frequency of 0.002% (template counts) or 0.001% (read counts). Mappable clones were those detected in sequenced pre-transplant spleen, lymph node, or MLR CFSE-low populations of the donor or recipient. Cumulative frequency of alloreactive clones was calculated as a percentage of all sequences weighted by copy number. This is the immuneACCESS table as TCRdb keeps it, with only in-frame sequences that have V and J called. A part of the clones is gone; compared with another copy, unresolved V genes explain less than half, and the rest is unexplained. V and J calls and clone size come straight from that table; D and trimming were deduced from the DNA. The sample table shows approximately 9,800 clones, and 36% are seen once. The top ten hold around an eighth of the sample.

This clone was seen only a few times. Base-call qualities are not available, and no considerably larger clone is one nucleotide away. Other DNA sequences in this specimen translate into the identical CDR3. The chain joins TRBV15 to TRBJ1-3, with TRBD1 as a weak D call on 6 bases. The sample in question was alloreactive CD8+ T cells from a mixed lymphocyte reaction culture, obtained before intestinal transplant. The meaning of the sample's cell subset or site label: CFSE-low proliferating T cells sorted from roughly six-day pre-transplant mixed lymphocyte reaction (GvH or HvG direction). This receptor was obtained from a human patient who received an intestinal transplant. The sequenced DNA is TGTGCCACCAGCAGAGACAGGGGCTCGGGAAACACCATATATTTT. Its protein reads: CATSRDRGSGNTIYF. The full variable domain, completed from the reference TRBV15 and TRBJ1-3 proteins outside the CDR3, reads DAMVIQNPRYQVTQFGKPVTLSCSQTLNHNVMYWYQQKSSQAPKLLFHYYDKDFNNEADTPDNFQSRRPNTSFCFLDIRSPGLGDTAMYLCATSRDRGSGNTIYFGEGSWLTVV.